Sequencing of this T cell receptor (beta chain) was carried out in a study of T cells in Graves' hyperthyroidism and ophthalmopathy. For this clonotype: Its target is unknown.

With 9 bases removed from V and 4 bases from J, the gap between germline ends came to 15 bases. Germline V lookup: CDR1 SGHAT, CDR2 FQNNGV. CDR3 length equals 13 residues. TCR beta CDR3 regions were amplified from RNA. The study used the HTBI primer set for a first-round RT-PCR of the TCR CDR3. MiXCR, run by TCRdb on the multiplex PCR reads, gives a single entry per CDR3 protein. The table includes about 570,000 distinct CDR3 sequences, 46% detected once. The study's findings and limits: A model built on 13 V-J features separated ophthalmopathy from stable hyperthyroidism.

The chain carries TRBV11-2 and TRBJ1-2; D unclear. The sequenced sample consisted of peripheral blood or thyroid tissue (not recorded which). This TCR derives from an adult woman with Graves' disease, either hyperthyroidism or ophthalmopathy (not recorded which). DNA for the CDR3: TGTGCCAGTCAACACCGGGTCCGCTATGGCTACACCTTC. The encoded protein is CASQHRVRYGYTF.